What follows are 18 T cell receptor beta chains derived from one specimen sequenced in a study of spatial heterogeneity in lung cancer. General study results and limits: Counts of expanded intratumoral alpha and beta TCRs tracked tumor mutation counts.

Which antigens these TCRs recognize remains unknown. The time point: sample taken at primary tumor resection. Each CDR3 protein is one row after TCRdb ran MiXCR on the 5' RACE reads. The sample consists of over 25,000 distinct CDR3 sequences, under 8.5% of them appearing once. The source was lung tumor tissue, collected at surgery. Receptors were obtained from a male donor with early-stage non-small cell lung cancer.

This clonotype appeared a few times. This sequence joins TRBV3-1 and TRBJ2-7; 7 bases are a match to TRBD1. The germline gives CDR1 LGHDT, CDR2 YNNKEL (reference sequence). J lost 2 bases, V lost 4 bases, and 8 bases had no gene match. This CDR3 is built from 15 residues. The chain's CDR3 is CASSLLRTGAYEQYF. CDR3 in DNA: TGTGCCAGCAGCCTTCTTAGGACAGGAGCCTACGAGCAGTACTTC.

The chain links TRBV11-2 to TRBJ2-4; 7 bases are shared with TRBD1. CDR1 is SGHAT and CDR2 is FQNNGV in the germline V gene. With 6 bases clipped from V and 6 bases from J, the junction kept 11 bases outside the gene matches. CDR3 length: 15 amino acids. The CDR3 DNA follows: TGTGCCAGCAGACCACAGGGGAACGTGGGAAACATTCAGTACTTC. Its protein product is CASRPQGNVGNIQYF. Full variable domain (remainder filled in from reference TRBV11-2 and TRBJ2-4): EAGVAQSPRYKIIEKRQSVAFWCNPISGHATLYWYQQILGQGPKLLIQFQNNGVVDDSQLPKDRFSAERLKGVDSTLKIQPAKLEDSAVYLCASRPQGNVGNIQYFGAGTRLSVL.

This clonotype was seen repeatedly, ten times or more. The DNA of the CDR3 is TGCGCCAGCAGCTTGGGTTTGGGGGCGGAAGCTTTCTTT. Protein: CASSLGLGAEAFF. The chain combines TRBV5-1 with TRBJ1-1; tentatively, D is TRBD1 (6 bases). CDR1 and CDR2 from the germline V gene are SGHRS and YFSETQ. The CDR3 covers 13 residues. The V end lost 0 bases, the J end lost 8 bases, and 11 bases lay between the germline ends.

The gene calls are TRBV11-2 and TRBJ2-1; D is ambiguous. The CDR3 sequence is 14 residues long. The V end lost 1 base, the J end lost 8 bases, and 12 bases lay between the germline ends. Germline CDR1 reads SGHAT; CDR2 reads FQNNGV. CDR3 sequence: CASSLGGEHHEQFF. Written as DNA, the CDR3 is TGTGCCAGCAGCTTAGGAGGCGAACATCATGAGCAGTTCTTC.

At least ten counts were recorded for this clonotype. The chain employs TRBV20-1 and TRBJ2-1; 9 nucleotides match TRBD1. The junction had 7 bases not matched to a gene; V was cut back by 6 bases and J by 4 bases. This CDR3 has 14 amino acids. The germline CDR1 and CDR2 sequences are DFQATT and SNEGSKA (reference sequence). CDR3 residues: CSAVGDRDYNEQFF. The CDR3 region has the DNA TGCAGTGCAGTGGGGGACAGGGATTACAATGAGCAGTTCTTC.

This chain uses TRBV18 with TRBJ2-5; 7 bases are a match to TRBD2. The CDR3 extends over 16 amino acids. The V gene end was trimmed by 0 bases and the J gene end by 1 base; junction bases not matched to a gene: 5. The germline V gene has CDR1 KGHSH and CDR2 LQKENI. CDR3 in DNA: TGTGCCAGCTCACCACCGTCAGCGGGGTCCCAAGAGACCCAGTACTTC. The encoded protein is CASSPPSAGSQETQYF. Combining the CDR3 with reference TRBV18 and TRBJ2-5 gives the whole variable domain NAGVMQNPRHLVRRRGQEARLRCSPMKGHSHVYWYRQLPEEGLKFMVYLQKENIIDESGMPKERFSAEFPKEGPSILRIQQVVRGDSAAYFCASSPPSAGSQETQYFGPGTRLLVL.

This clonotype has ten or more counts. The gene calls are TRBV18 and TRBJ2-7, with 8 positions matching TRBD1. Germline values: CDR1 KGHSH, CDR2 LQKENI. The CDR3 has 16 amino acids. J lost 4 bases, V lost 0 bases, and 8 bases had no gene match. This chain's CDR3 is CASSPPGTGALYEQYF. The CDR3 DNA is TGTGCCAGCTCACCACCAGGGACAGGAGCTCTTTACGAGCAGTACTTC.

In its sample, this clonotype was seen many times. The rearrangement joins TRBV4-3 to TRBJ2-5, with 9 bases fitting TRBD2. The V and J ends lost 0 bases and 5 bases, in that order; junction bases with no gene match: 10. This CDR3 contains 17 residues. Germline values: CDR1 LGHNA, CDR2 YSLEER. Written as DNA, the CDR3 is TGCGCCAGCAGCCAAGAAGCGGCTAGCGGGGACGGGGAGACCCAGTACTTC. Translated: CASSQEAASGDGETQYF.

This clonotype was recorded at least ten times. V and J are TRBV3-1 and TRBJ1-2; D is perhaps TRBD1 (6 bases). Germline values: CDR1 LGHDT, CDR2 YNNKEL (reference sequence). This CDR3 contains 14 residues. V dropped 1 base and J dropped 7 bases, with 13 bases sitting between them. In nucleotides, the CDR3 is TGTGCCAGCAGCCAAGCGTCGACAGGCTCTGGCTACACCTTC. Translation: CASSQASTGSGYTF.

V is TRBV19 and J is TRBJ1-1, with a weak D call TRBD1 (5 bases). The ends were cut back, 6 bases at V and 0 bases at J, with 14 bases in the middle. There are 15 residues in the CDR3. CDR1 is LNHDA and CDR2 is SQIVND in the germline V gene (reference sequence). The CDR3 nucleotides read TGTGCCAGTAGCCCATACCAAGGGGTGAACACTGAAGCTTTCTTT. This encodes CASSPYQGVNTEAFF.

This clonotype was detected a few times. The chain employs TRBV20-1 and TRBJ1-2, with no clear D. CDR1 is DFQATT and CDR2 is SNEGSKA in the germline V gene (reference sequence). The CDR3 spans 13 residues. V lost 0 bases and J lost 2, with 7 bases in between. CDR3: CSARDHQNYGYTF. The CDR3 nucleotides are TGCAGTGCTAGAGATCATCAGAACTATGGCTACACCTTC.

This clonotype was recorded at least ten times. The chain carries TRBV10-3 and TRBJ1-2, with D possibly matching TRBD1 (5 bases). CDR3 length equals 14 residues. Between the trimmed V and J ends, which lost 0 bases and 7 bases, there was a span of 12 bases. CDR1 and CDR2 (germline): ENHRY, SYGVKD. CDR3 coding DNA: TGTGCCATCAGTGAGTCCCGCAGGGCTAGTGGCTACACCTTC. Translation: CAISESRRASGYTF.

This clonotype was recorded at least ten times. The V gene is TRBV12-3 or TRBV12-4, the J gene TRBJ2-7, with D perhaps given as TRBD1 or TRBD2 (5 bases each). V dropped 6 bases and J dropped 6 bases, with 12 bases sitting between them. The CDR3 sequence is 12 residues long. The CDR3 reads CASSREGREQYF. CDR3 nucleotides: TGTGCCAGCAGCCGCGAGGGGCGCGAGCAGTACTTC.

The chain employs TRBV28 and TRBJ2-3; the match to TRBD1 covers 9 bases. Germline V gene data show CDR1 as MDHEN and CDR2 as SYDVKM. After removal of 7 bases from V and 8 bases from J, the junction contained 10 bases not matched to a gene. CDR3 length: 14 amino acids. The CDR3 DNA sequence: TGTGCCAGCACGTGGGACAGGGTTTCGATTACGCAGTATTTT. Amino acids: CASTWDRVSITQYF.

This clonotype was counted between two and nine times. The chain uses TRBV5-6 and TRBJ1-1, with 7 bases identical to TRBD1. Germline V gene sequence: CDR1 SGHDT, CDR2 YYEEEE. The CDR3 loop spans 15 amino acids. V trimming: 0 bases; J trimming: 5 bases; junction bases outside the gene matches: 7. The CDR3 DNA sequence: TGTGCCAGCAGCTTGGATTATAACAGGGGAACTGAAGCTTTCTTT. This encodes CASSLDYNRGTEAFF.

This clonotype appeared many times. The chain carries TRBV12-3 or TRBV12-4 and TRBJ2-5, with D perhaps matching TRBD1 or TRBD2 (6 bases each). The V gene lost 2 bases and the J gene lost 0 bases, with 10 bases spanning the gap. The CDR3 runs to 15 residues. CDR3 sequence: CASSLTGRNQETQYF. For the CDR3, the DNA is TGTGCCAGCAGTTTAACAGGGAGGAACCAAGAGACCCAGTACTTC.

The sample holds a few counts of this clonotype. The chain's CDR3 is CSVEGDRAGEQFF. In DNA form, the CDR3 reads TGCAGCGTTGAAGGGGACAGGGCAGGTGAGCAGTTCTTC. The rearrangement joins TRBV29-1 to TRBJ2-1; 9 bases are a match to TRBD1. With V trimmed by 1 base and J by 9 bases, 4 bases remained unmatched. This CDR3 region has 13 residues. CDR1 and CDR2 (germline): SQVTM, ANQGSEA.

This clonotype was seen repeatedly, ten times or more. CDR3 amino acids: CSALSWTETQYF. For the CDR3, the DNA is TGCAGTGCTCTTTCATGGACGGAGACCCAGTACTTC. The chain carries TRBV20-1 and TRBJ2-5; D is uncertain. V was shortened by 5 bases and J by 5 bases, with 12 bases between the two germline ends. Germline loops: CDR1 DFQATT, CDR2 SNEGSKA (reference sequence). This CDR3 spans 12 amino acids.